One TCR beta chain is described in this entry. The sample is drawn from a study of T cell changes during pregnancy in multiple sclerosis. The repertoire was sequenced with immunoSEQ multiplex PCR; TCRdb's copy has only in-frame clones and lacks some. The top ten hold approximately 0.42% of the sample, which has tens of thousands of clones, about 94% seen once. The trim removed 3 bases at V and 3 bases at J, leaving 14 bases unmatched. Germline V gene lookup returns CDR1 SGHTA and CDR2 FQGTGA. The CDR3 loop spans 20 amino acids. The clonotype comes from a female donor with multiple sclerosis, enrolled in a pregnancy study. Specimen: CD4+ T cells from peripheral blood mononuclear cells, collected in the second trimester of pregnancy. J is TRBJ2-1 and V is TRBV7-3; TRBD2 aligns across 13 bases. Here the CDR3 reads CASSLRARSWTSGSYNEQFF. In DNA form, the CDR3 reads TGTGCCAGCAGCTTGAGGGCTAGGTCTTGGACTAGCGGGAGCTACAATGAGCAGTTCTTC.